Each of the 27 T cell receptor beta chains below was sequenced from the same sample in a study of cytomegalovirus exposure and HLA in healthy donors. A multiplex PCR was run with 60 Vbeta primers and 13 Jbeta primers. Sequencing was performed with immunoSEQ multiplex PCR; in TCRdb, only in-frame clones are kept and a portion is missing. Of about 140,000 clones in the sample, roughly 86% were seen once. Sequenced input: PBMCs. All receptors come from a woman between 40 and 50 years old in good health and CMV-seronegative.

The chain uses TRBV6-5 and TRBJ1-2, with TRBD1 matching over 7 bases. The J segment lost 2 bases and the V segment lost 5 bases, leaving 2 bases of the junction unmatched. Germline loops: CDR1 MNHEY, CDR2 SVGAGI. The length of the CDR3 is 13 residues. The chain's CDR3 is CASSPQGNYGYTF. In DNA, the CDR3 is TGTGCCAGCAGTCCACAGGGGAACTATGGCTACACCTTC.

This clone was seen just once. One end of the junction does not line up with germline, which may come from a read error. The chain recombines TRBV7-9 with TRBJ2-3, with 9 bases fitting TRBD2. The CDR3 contains 15 residues. Germline V gene sequence: CDR1 SEHNR, CDR2 FQNEAQ (reference sequence). The CDR3 DNA is TGTTCCAGCAGCTTTCGACTAGCGGAGGGAGATACGCAGTATTTT. Translation gives CSSSFRLAEGDTQYF.

CDR3 residues: CASSLPGLASDTQYF. In DNA form, the CDR3 reads TGTGCCAGCAGCTTACCGGGACTAGCATCAGATACGCAGTATTTT. The chain recombines TRBV13 with TRBJ2-3, with 9 nucleotides matching TRBD2. The CDR3 consists of 15 residues. Germline V lookup: CDR1 PRHDT, CDR2 FYEKMQ (reference sequence). The V gene end was trimmed by 2 bases and the J gene end by 4 bases; junction bases not matched to a gene: 4.

This chain joins TRBV9 and TRBJ2-5; D unresolved. The CDR3 loop spans 13 amino acids. Germline V gene lookup returns CDR1 SGDLS and CDR2 YYNGEE. With 2 bases removed from V and 3 bases from J, the gap between germline ends came to 8 bases. The CDR3 coding sequence is TGTGCCAGCAGCGTTCAGGATAAAGAGACCCAGTACTTC. Translating gives CASSVQDKETQYF.

The V gene is TRBV6-5, the J gene TRBJ1-1; D not resolved. CDR1 and CDR2 (germline): MNHEY, SVGAGI. This CDR3 comprises 13 residues. With 6 bases removed from V and 6 bases from J, the gap between germline ends came to 14 bases. CDR3 residues: CASSLILRSEAFF. The DNA of the CDR3 is TGTGCCAGCAGCCTAATCCTTCGATCTGAAGCTTTCTTT.

The gene calls are TRBV11-2 and TRBJ2-7, with TRBD2 as a possible D gene (6 bases). Germline V gene lookup returns CDR1 SGHAT and CDR2 FQNNGV. The CDR3 totals 15 residues. V lost 2 bases and J 0 bases, leaving 11 bases between the germline ends. The CDR3 sequence: CASSLRGTPSYEQYF. The DNA for the CDR3 is TGTGCCAGCAGCTTACGCGGGACTCCCTCCTACGAGCAGTACTTC. The full variable domain, its missing parts supplied by reference TRBV11-2 and TRBJ2-7, is EAGVAQSPRYKIIEKRQSVAFWCNPISGHATLYWYQQILGQGPKLLIQFQNNGVVDDSQLPKDRFSAERLKGVDSTLKIQPAKLEDSAVYLCASSLRGTPSYEQYFGPGTRLTVT.

CDR3: CASSRPGLNPGTRGEQYF. In nucleotides, the CDR3 is TGCGCCAGCAGCAGACCGGGACTCAACCCCGGGACTAGAGGGGAGCAGTACTTC. The rearrangement joins TRBV5-1 to TRBJ2-7; 8 positions match TRBD2. Trimming removed 4 bases from V and 7 bases from J; junction bases left unmatched: 22. The CDR3 runs to 18 residues. CDR1 and CDR2 from the germline V gene are SGHRS and YFSETQ.

This chain connects TRBV5-4 to TRBJ2-7, with D maybe TRBD2 (6 bases). CDR1 and CDR2 from the germline V gene are SGHNT and YYREEE (reference sequence). Trimming pared 2 bases from V and 6 bases from J, leaving 12 bases between. This CDR3 is 13 amino acids long. The CDR3 region is CASSFGRDGEQYF. In DNA, the CDR3 is TGTGCCAGCAGCTTCGGGCGGGACGGCGAGCAGTACTTC. The whole variable domain, filled in from reference TRBV5-4 and TRBJ2-7, reads ETGVTQSPTHLIKTRGQQVTLRCSSQSGHNTVSWYQQALGQGPQFIFQYYREEENGRGNFPPRFSGLQFPNYSSELNVNALELDDSALYLCASSFGRDGEQYFGPGTRLTVT.

The V and J genes are TRBV5-1 and TRBJ1-1, with D perhaps TRBD1 (5 bases). The CDR3 extends over 14 amino acids. Germline CDR1 and CDR2: SGHRS and YFSETQ. V was pared by 6 bases and J by 1 base, with 13 bases between. The CDR3 region has the DNA TGCGCCAGCACCTTCGCGGGGACGAACACTGAAGCTTTCTTT. Protein product: CASTFAGTNTEAFF.

This chain joins TRBV15 and TRBJ1-6; no reliable D call. The V and J ends lost 3 bases and 5 bases respectively, with 8 bases between them. Germline loops: CDR1 LNHNV, CDR2 YYDKDF (reference sequence). The CDR3 runs 14 residues. The CDR3 is CATSRQRNNSPLHF. CDR3 DNA: TGTGCCACCAGCAGGCAGCGAAATAATTCACCCCTCCACTTT.

To note about this clone: Since the CDR3 does not end with the conserved phenylalanine or tryptophan, this likely comes from a read error. The chain combines TRBV13 with TRBJ2-7; TRBD2 matches at 11 bases. Unmatched junction bases numbered 13, after V lost 5 bases and J lost 1 base. The CDR3 contains 18 residues. Germline V lookup: CDR1 PRHDT, CDR2 FYEKMQ (reference sequence). The CDR3 is CASSRTTLAGGSSYEQYL. CDR3 nucleotides: TGTGCCAGCAGCAGGACCACCCTAGCGGGAGGAAGTTCCTACGAGCAGTACCTC.

This clone turned up a few times. This rearrangement joins TRBV10-1 to TRBJ2-2, with D perhaps TRBD1 (5 bases). This CDR3 comprises 17 residues. Trimming took 5 bases from V and 6 from J, leaving 22 bases between them. Germline V gives CDR1 WNHNN, CDR2 SYGVQD (reference sequence). The DNA of the CDR3 is TGCGCCAGCAGTAGGGGTGACAAGGGGAAGATTTCCGGGGAGCTGTTTTTT. It codes for CASSRGDKGKISGELFF.

The chain combines TRBV5-4 with TRBJ2-5; 12 bases agree with TRBD2. Losses at the gene ends were 4 bases for V and 5 bases for J; bases not matched to a gene: 9. The germline gives CDR1 SGHNT, CDR2 YYREEE (reference sequence). There are 16 residues in the CDR3. Here the CDR3 reads CASSDRTSGNGETQYF. The CDR3 coding sequence is TGTGCCAGCAGCGACCGGACTAGCGGGAACGGGGAGACCCAGTACTTC.

The chain couples TRBV5-1 to TRBJ1-1; weak D call: TRBD1 (5 bases). Germline CDR1 SGHRS, CDR2 YFSETQ. This CDR3 has 14 amino acids. With 5 bases removed from V and 3 bases from J, the gap between germline ends came to 14 bases. CDR3 loop: CASRPDSMDTEAFF. The DNA for the CDR3 is TGCGCCAGCAGACCAGACAGCATGGACACTGAAGCTTTCTTT.

J is TRBJ2-2 and V is TRBV2; tentative D call: TRBD2 (6 bases). V gave up 6 bases and J gave up 5 bases, with 13 bases separating them. The length of the CDR3 is 14 residues. Germline V gene sequence: CDR1 SNHLY, CDR2 FYNNEI. In DNA, the CDR3 is TGTGCCAGCAGAGGGTCGGCGGGGACCGGGGAGCTGTTTTTT. Its translation: CASRGSAGTGELFF.

The chain combines TRBV7-8 with TRBJ2-7, with a possible D match to TRBD2 (5 bases). Trimming removed 3 bases at V and 3 bases at J, with 18 bases between. This CDR3 is 16 amino acids long. Germline V gives CDR1 SGHVS, CDR2 FQNEAQ. The DNA of the CDR3 is TGTGCCAGCAGCTTGGCCGGACTCCCGACAAGCTACGAGCAGTACTTC. Its translation is CASSLAGLPTSYEQYF.

This sequence joins TRBV28 and TRBJ2-7; 8 bases line up with TRBD2. Germline V gene data show CDR1 as MDHEN and CDR2 as SYDVKM. J was trimmed by 3 bases and V by 3 bases; bases with no gene match: 16. The CDR3 has 18 residues. The CDR3 reads CASSFLRVVWREDYEQYF. The CDR3 DNA follows: TGTGCCAGCAGTTTCTTAAGAGTGGTTTGGCGGGAGGACTACGAGCAGTACTTC. The whole variable domain, filled in from reference TRBV28 and TRBJ2-7, reads DVKVTQSSRYLVKRTGEKVFLECVQDMDHENMFWYRQDPGLGLRLIYFSYDVKMKEKGDIPEGYSVSREKKERFSLILESASTNQTSMYLCASSFLRVVWREDYEQYFGPGTRLTVT.

This clone was observed a handful of times. The gene calls are TRBV27 and TRBJ2-5, with D perhaps matching TRBD1 (7 bases). The CDR3 has 13 residues. The V end lost 6 bases, the J end lost 5 bases, and 13 bases lay between the germline ends. Germline CDR1 and CDR2: MNHEY and SMNVEV (reference sequence). This CDR3 reads CASSQQGRETQYF. For the CDR3, the DNA is TGTGCCAGCAGCCAACAGGGGAGGGAGACCCAGTACTTC.

V and J are TRBV6-1 and TRBJ1-3, with 7 bases identical to TRBD1. Trimming cost V 6 bases and J 0 bases; bases outside gene matches: 5. Germline assignment: CDR1 MNHNS and CDR2 SASEGT. The CDR3 runs 15 residues. CDR3 protein: CASREQGSSGNTIYF. CDR3 nucleotides: TGTGCCAGCAGGGAACAGGGGAGCTCTGGAAACACCATATATTTT.

The V and J genes are TRBV10-1 and TRBJ1-5; tentatively, D is TRBD1 (6 bases). The CDR3 contains 14 residues. V was clipped by 2 bases and J by 3 bases, with 8 bases between them. Germline V lookup: CDR1 WNHNN, CDR2 SYGVQD (reference sequence). DNA of the CDR3: TGCGCCAGCAGTGAGGCGGGGGCCAATCAGCCCCAGCATTTT. Residues: CASSEAGANQPQHF.

This chain joins TRBV10-3 and TRBJ1-5, with TRBD1 identical over 7 bases. V trimming: 3 bases; J trimming: 13 bases; junction bases outside the gene matches: 12. Germline CDR1 and CDR2: ENHRY and SYGVKD. The CDR3 runs to 14 residues. This CDR3 reads CAISDWQGEQSQHF. CDR3 in DNA: TGTGCCATCAGTGATTGGCAGGGGGAGCAGTCTCAGCATTTT.

This clone came up once. The chain combines TRBV29-1 with TRBJ2-3; 9 bases line up with TRBD1. Germline trimming cut 8 bases from V and 5 bases from J; bases unmatched to any gene: 11. This CDR3 spans 14 amino acids. CDR1 SQVTM and CDR2 ANQGSEA come from the germline V gene. CDR3 coding DNA: TGCAGCTCCCGACAGGGGGTAGTAAGAGATACGCAGTATTTT. The encoded protein is CSSRQGVVRDTQYF.

J is TRBJ2-6 and V is TRBV6-6; 7 bases match TRBD1. In germline, CDR1 is MNHNY, CDR2 SVGAGI (reference sequence). The CDR3 consists of 14 residues. The V and J ends lost 8 bases and 1 base, in that order; junction bases with no gene match: 2. CDR3 in amino acids: CASDRDSGANVLTF. In DNA form, the CDR3 reads TGTGCCAGCGACAGGGATTCTGGGGCCAACGTCCTGACTTTC.

The CDR3 region is CASSLGSIGEETQYF. As DNA, the CDR3 is TGCGCCAGCAGCTTGGGGTCGATCGGGGAAGAGACCCAGTACTTC. The chain has TRBV5-1 and TRBJ2-5; TRBD2 might be the D (5 bases). The CDR3 covers 15 residues. Germline V CDR1 and CDR2: SGHRS, YFSETQ. V lost 0 bases and J 3 bases, leaving 12 bases between the germline ends.

Notes on this clone: Sequence at one end of the junction differs from germline and may be a read error. The chain couples TRBV7-7 to TRBJ2-7; possibly TRBD1 for D (6 bases). From germline, CDR1 is SSHAT and CDR2 FNYEAQ (reference sequence). This CDR3 has 14 amino acids. CDR3 protein: CASSPRGGSYEQYF. In DNA form, the CDR3 reads TGTGCTAGCAGCCCCAGGGGCGGTTCGTACGAGCAGTACTTC.

In its sample, this clone was seen once. J is TRBJ2-3 and V is TRBV5-1, with 7 bases that match TRBD2. CDR3 size: 15 residues. The V gene's germline CDR1 is SGHRS and CDR2 YFSETQ. With 1 base clipped from V and 3 bases from J, the junction kept 5 bases outside the gene matches. DNA of the CDR3: TGCGCCAGCAGCTTGAACAGCGGGAATACAGATACGCAGTATTTT. This translates into CASSLNSGNTDTQYF.

This clone showed up just once. The V and J genes are TRBV7-9 and TRBJ2-2; 11 bases are shared with TRBD2. The CDR3 runs 15 residues. J gave up 6 bases and V 5 bases, and 5 bases lay outside the gene matches. The germline V gene encodes CDR1 SEHNR and CDR2 FQNEAQ (reference sequence). CDR3 in DNA: TGTGCCAGCAGCGGGACTAGCGGTTGGGCCGGGGAGCTGTTTTTT. Its translation is CASSGTSGWAGELFF.